Listed below are T cell receptor beta chains from one sample, sequenced in a study of blood T cell repertoires in COVID-19. The assay was immunoSEQ multiplex PCR, and TCRdb's table has in-frame clones only and misses some. Of roughly 250,000 clones listed, 85% to 90% are singletons. Sequenced input: PBMCs or T cells enriched from blood (not recorded which). These receptor sequences come from a woman younger than 30 who had recovered from COVID-19. The CDR3 runs from the conserved cysteine through the conserved F or W.

j_call v_call cdr3_aa
TRBJ2-7 TRBV3-1/TRBV3-2 CASSQGRTGGYEQYF
TRBJ2-5 TRBV5-1 CASSQNRGGGQETQYF
TRBJ2-2 TRBV12-3/TRBV12-4 CASRYRSGELFF
TRBJ1-3 TRBV3-1/TRBV3-2 CASSQDPSGNTIYF
TRBJ2-3 TRBV6-6 CASSQTSGGEITDTQYF
TRBJ1-2 TRBV5-1 CASSLELTGGLSGYTF
TRBJ2-1 TRBV5-1 CASSNTGTEQFF
TRBJ2-3 TRBV10-3 CAISESLAGNKNTQYF
TRBJ2-2 TRBV3-1/TRBV3-2 CASSRQAGHYTGELFF
TRBJ2-6 TRBV11-2 CASSLGLSSGANVLTF
TRBJ1-2 TRBV11-2 CASSPRTGGGYTF
TRBJ1-6 TRBV9 CASTGGGLNSPLHF
TRBJ1-2 TRBV7-8 CASSSSRNYGYTF
TRBJ1-2 TRBV27 CASSTRTGRRTETNYGYTF
TRBJ1-1 TRBV3-1/TRBV3-2 CASSHYVPGAGTEAFF
TRBJ1-5 TRBV9 CASSVGGGWEPQHF
TRBJ2-3 TRBV5-8 CASSTPGLARDTQYF
TRBJ1-1 TRBV15 CATSRASRRGNTEAFF
TRBJ1-5 TRBV2 CASSPTGTGPQPQHF
TRBJ1-2 TRBV19 CASSNGFGYTF
TRBJ1-4 TRBV7-2 CASSLTSYNEKLFF
TRBJ1-4 TRBV6-5 CASSYSPGTNEKLFF
TRBJ1-2 TRBV5-8 CASRQGTGGPGDGYTF
TRBJ2-2 TRBV28 CASSLSGLAGGPGELFF
TRBJ1-1 TRBV19 CASSTGGSMNTEAFF
TRBJ1-2 TRBV7-8 CASSLVGGQGNYGYTF
TRBJ2-5 TRBV7-6 CASSLAGLAGVETQYF
TRBJ1-2 TRBV7-9 CASSLGRVGYTF
TRBJ2-1 TRBV29-1 CSVEVGLAGGNEQFF
TRBJ2-1 TRBV5-1 CASSREGLYNEQFF
TRBJ1-2 TRBV23-1 CANLQDNYGYTF
TRBJ2-5 TRBV3-1/TRBV3-2 CASSQSWETQYF
TRBJ1-4 TRBV30 CAQQGVSNEKLFF
TRBJ2-1 TRBV7-8 CASSFGQTLNNEQFF
TRBJ1-5 TRBV10-1 CASGVGQGLRQGSNQPQHF
TRBJ2-5 TRBV7-9 CASSLEGAGETQYF
TRBJ1-2 TRBV7-9 CASSLSLGASNYGYTF
TRBJ1-6 TRBV28 CASSPVSRPGSPLHF
TRBJ1-2 TRBV5-1 CASSEPVNGYTF
TRBJ2-5 TRBV3-1/TRBV3-2 CASSQVVGQQETQYF
TRBJ1-3 TRBV9 CASSVAGGAYSGNTIYF
TRBJ2-1 TRBV5-5 CASSRAGTSGYNEQFF
TRBJ2-7 TRBV2 CAMGTGEGYEQYF
TRBJ2-5 TRBV10-1 CASSPTGIEETQYF
TRBJ2-2 TRBV18 CASSPQGTLNTGELFF
TRBJ2-2 TRBV25-1 CASSDRTGTNTGELFF
TRBJ1-6 TRBV28 CASSLPQTGGAYSPLHF
TRBJ2-7 TRBV10-3 CAIRPGQGLNEQYF
TRBJ2-5 TRBV5-5 CASSLVVPGLEETQYF
TRBJ2-1 TRBV12-3/TRBV12-4 CASSLTRGREQFF
TRBJ1-2 TRBV12-3/TRBV12-4 CASSFSGDYGYTF
TRBJ1-2 TRBV27 CASTTGDAGGYTF
TRBJ2-1 TRBV30 CAWSVTQGINNEQFF
TRBJ1-1 TRBV11-3 CASSSTGGEAFF
TRBJ1-2 TRBV7-2 CASSMTGGANYGYTF
TRBJ2-1 TRBV7-9 CASSLGAGEQFF
TRBJ1-2 TRBV10-3 CAITRTESMAYTF
TRBJ2-1 TRBV5-1 CASSYSGGAGEQFF
TRBJ1-1 TRBV30 CACNPAGNTEAFF
TRBJ2-7 TRBV18 CASSPETAPYSYEQYF